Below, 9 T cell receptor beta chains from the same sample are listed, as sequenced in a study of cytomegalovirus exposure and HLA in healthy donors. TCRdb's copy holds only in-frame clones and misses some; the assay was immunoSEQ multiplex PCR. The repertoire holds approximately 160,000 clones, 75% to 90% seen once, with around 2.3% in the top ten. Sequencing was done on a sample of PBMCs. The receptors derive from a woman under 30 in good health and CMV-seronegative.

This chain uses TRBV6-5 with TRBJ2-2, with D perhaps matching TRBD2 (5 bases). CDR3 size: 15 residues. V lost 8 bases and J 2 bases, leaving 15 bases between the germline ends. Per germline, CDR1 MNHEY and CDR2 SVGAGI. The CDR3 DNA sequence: TGTGCCAGCCGTAGAGGGAGAGACAACACCGGGGAGCTGTTTTTT. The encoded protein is CASRRGRDNTGELFF.

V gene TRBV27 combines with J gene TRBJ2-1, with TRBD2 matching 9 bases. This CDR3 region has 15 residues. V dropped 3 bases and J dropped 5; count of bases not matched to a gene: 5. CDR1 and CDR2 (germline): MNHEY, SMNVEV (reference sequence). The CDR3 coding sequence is TGTGCCAGCAGTTTTTCCCCTAGCGGGAACAATGAGCAGTTCTTC. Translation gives CASSFSPSGNNEQFF.

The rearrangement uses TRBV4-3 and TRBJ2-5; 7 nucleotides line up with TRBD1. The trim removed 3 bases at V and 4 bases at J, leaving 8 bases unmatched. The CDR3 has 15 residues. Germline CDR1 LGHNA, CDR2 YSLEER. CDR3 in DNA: TGCGCCAGCAGCCATGAACAGGGGTGGGTAGAGACCCAGTACTTC. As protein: CASSHEQGWVETQYF.

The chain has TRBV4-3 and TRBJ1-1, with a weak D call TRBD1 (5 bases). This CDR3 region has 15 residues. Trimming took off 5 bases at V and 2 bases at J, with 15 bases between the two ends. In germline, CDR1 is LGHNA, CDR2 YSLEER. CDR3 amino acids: CASSSHTGLNTEAFF. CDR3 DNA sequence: TGCGCCAGCAGCTCGCACACAGGACTAAACACTGAAGCTTTCTTT.

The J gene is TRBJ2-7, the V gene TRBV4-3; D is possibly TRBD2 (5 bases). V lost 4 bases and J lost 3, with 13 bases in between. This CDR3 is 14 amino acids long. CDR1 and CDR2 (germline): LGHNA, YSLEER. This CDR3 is CASSLNMGSYEQYF. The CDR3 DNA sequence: TGCGCCAGCAGCCTCAACATGGGGAGCTACGAGCAGTACTTC.

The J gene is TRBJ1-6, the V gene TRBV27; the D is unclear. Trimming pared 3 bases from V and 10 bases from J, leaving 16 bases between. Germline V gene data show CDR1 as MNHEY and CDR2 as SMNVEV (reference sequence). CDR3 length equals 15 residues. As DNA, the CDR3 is TGTGCCAGCAGTTTGCAGGCTGGGTATGGCTCACCCCTCCACTTT. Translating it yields CASSLQAGYGSPLHF.

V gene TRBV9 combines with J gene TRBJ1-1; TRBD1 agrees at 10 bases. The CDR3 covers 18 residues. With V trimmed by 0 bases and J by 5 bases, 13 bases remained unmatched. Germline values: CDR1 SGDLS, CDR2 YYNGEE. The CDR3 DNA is TGTGCCAGCAGCGTAGTAGGGGTAGTGGACAGGGGGAGGACTGAAGCTTTCTTT. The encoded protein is CASSVVGVVDRGRTEAFF.

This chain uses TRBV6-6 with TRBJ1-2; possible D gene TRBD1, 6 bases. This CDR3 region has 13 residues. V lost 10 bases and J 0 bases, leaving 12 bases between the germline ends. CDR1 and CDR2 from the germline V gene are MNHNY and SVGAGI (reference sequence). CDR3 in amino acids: CATLGTTNYGYTF. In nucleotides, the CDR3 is TGTGCCACCCTAGGGACAACTAACTATGGCTACACCTTC.

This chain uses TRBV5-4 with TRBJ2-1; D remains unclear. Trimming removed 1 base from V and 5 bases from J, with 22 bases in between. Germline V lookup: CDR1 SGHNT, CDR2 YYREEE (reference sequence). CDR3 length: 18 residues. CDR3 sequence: CASSLSISSMAQNNEQFF. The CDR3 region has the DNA TGTGCCAGCAGCTTGTCCATCTCATCCATGGCCCAAAACAATGAGCAGTTCTTC.